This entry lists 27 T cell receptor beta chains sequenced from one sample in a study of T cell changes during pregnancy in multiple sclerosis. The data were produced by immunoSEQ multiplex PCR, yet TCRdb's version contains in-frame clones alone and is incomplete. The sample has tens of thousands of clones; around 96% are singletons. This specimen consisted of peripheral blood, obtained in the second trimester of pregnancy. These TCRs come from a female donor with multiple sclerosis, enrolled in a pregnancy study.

CDR3 in amino acids: CASSPRTGRGETQYF. The CDR3 bases are TGTGCCAGCAGCCCCCGGACAGGCCGGGGGGAGACCCAGTACTTC. The chain is built from TRBV11-1 and TRBJ2-5; D might be TRBD1 (7 bases). CDR1 is SGHAT, CDR2 FQDESV, per germline (reference sequence). The CDR3 runs 15 residues. Deletions cut 5 bases from V and 5 bases from J, with 18 bases between.

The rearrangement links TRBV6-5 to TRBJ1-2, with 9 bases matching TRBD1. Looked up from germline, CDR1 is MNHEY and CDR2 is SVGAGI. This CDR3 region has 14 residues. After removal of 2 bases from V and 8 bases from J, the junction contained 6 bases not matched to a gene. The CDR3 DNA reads TGTGCCAGCAGTTACCTGGACAGGGGAGAGGGCTACACCTTC. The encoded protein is CASSYLDRGEGYTF.

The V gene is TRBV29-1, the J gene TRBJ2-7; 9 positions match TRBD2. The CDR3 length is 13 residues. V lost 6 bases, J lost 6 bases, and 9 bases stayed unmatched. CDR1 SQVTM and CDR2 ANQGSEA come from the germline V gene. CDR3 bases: TGCAGCGTCGTGGCACTAGCGGGTTTCGAGCAGTACTTC. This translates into CSVVALAGFEQYF.

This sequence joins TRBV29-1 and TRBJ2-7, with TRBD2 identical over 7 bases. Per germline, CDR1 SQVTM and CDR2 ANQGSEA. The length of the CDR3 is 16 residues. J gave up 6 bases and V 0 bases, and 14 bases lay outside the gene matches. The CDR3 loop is CSVEDTGGGRASEQYF. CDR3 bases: TGCAGCGTTGAAGATACTGGGGGTGGGAGGGCGAGCGAGCAGTACTTC.

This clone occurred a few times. The CDR3 loop is CASSNLAGGSTDTQYF. The CDR3 DNA follows: TGTGCCAGCAGCAATCTGGCGGGAGGGAGCACAGATACGCAGTATTTT. V gene TRBV7-2 combines with J gene TRBJ2-3; 9 nucleotides match TRBD2. Trimming cost V 5 bases and J 0 bases; bases outside gene matches: 6. Germline V CDR1 and CDR2: SGHTA, FQGNSA. This CDR3 has 16 amino acids.

CDR3 nucleotide sequence: TGTGCCAGCAGTCCGGGACTAGTAAACACCGGGGAGCTGTTTTTT. This encodes CASSPGLVNTGELFF. The chain carries TRBV5-4 and TRBJ2-2; 8 nucleotides match TRBD2. V was pared by 5 bases and J by 2 bases, with 5 bases of the junction left unmatched. CDR3 length equals 15 residues. Germline lookup yields CDR1 SGHNT and CDR2 YYREEE (reference sequence).

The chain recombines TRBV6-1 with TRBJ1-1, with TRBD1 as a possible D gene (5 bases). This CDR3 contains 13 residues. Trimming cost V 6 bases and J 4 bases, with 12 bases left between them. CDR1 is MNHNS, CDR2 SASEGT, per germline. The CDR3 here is CASRPRAATEAFF. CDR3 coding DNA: TGTGCCAGCAGACCCAGGGCGGCCACTGAAGCTTTCTTT.

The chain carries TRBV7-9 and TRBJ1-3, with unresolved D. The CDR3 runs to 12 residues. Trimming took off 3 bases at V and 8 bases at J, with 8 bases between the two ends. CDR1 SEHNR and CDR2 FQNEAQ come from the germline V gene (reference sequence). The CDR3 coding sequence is TGTGCCAGCAGCTTGGGAGACTACACCATATATTTT. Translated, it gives CASSLGDYTIYF.

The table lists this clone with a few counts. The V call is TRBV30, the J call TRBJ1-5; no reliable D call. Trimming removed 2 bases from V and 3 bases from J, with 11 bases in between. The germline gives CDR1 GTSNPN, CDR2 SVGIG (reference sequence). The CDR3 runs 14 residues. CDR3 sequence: CAWSFTALNQPQHF. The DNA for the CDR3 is TGTGCCTGGAGTTTTACAGCACTCAATCAGCCCCAGCATTTT.

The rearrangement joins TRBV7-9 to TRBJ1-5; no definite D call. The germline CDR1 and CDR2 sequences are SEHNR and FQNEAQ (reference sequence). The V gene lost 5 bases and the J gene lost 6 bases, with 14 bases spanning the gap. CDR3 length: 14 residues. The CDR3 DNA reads TGTGCCAGCAGCCTAGACGGGTCGGCTCAGCCCCAGCATTTT. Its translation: CASSLDGSAQPQHF.

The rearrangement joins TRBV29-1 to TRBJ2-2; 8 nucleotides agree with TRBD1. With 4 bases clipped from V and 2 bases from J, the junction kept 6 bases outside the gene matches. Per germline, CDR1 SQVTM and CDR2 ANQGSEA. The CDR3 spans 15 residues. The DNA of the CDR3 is TGCAGCGTTGCCGGGACAGGCGACAACACCGGGGAGCTGTTTTTT. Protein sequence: CSVAGTGDNTGELFF.

Here the CDR3 reads CASSHRGRDTEAFF. In nucleotides, the CDR3 is TGTGCCAGTAGCCACAGGGGTCGGGACACTGAAGCTTTCTTT. The gene calls are TRBV19 and TRBJ1-1; 7 bases line up with TRBD1. V shed 6 bases, J shed 3 bases, and the junction held 7 bases outside the gene matches. Germline-derived CDR1 and CDR2 are LNHDA and SQIVND (reference sequence). The CDR3 runs to 14 residues.

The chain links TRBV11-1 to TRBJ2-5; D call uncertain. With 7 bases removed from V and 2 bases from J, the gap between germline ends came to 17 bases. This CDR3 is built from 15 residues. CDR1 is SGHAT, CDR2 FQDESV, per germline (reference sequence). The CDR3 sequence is CASTLSDSVQETQYF. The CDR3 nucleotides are TGTGCCAGCACCCTCTCCGATTCGGTGCAAGAGACCCAGTACTTC.

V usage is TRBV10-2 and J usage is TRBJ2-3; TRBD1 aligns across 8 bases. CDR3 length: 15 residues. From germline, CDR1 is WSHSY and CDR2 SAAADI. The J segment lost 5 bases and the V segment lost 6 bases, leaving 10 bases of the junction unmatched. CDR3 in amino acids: CASRDPGGAGDTQYF. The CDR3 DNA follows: TGCGCCAGCAGGGACCCAGGGGGCGCGGGAGATACGCAGTATTTT.

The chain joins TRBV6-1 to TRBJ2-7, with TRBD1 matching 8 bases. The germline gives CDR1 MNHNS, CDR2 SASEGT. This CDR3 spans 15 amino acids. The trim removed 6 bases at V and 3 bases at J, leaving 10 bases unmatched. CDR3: CASRLLPTGVYEQYF. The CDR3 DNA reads TGTGCCAGCAGGTTACTTCCGACAGGGGTCTACGAGCAGTACTTC.

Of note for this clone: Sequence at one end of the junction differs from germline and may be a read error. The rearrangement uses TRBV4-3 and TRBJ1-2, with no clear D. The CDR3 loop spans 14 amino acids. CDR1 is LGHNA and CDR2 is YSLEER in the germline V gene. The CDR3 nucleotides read TGCGCCGGCAGCCGCACCGGGTCCTTCTATGGCTACACCTTC. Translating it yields CAGSRTGSFYGYTF.

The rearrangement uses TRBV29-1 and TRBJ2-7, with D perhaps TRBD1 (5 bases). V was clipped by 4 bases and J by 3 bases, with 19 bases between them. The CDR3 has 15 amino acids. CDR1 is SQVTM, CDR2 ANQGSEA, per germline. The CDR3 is CSVAFGALANYEQYF. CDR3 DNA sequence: TGCAGCGTTGCATTTGGGGCGTTAGCTAACTACGAGCAGTACTTC.

CDR3 sequence: CASSPSGQGDTEAFF. Written as DNA, the CDR3 is TGTGCCAGCTCACCCTCCGGACAGGGGGACACTGAAGCTTTCTTT. The J gene is TRBJ1-1, the V gene TRBV18; the match to TRBD1 covers 10 bases. Trimming took 3 bases from V and 3 from J; bases not matched to a gene: 4. The CDR3 loop spans 15 amino acids. CDR1 is KGHSH and CDR2 is LQKENI in the germline V gene.

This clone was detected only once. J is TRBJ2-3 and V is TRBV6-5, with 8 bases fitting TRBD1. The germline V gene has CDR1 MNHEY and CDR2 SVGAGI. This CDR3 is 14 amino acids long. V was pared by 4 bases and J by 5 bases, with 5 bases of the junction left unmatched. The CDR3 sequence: CASSSPGGRDTQYF. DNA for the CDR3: TGTGCCAGCAGTTCCCCAGGGGGCAGAGATACGCAGTATTTT.

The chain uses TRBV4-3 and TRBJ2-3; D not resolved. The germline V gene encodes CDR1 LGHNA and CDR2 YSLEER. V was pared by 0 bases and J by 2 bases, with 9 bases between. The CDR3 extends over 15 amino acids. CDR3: CASSQDLRNTDTQYF. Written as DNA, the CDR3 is TGCGCCAGCAGCCAAGATCTGAGAAACACAGATACGCAGTATTTT.

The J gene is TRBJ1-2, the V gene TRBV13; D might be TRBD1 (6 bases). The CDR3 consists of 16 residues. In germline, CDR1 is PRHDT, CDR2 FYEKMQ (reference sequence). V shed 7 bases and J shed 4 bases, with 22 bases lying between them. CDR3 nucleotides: TGTGCCAGCAACCCCCGGGGAGGGGGAAGTTTCTATGGCTACACCTTC. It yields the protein CASNPRGGGSFYGYTF.

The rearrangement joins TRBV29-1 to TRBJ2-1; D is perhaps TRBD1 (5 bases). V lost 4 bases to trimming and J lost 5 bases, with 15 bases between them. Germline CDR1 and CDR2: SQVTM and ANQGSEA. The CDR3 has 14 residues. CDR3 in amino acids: CSVAYTGWHNEQFF. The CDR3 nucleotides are TGCAGCGTTGCGTATACAGGTTGGCACAATGAGCAGTTCTTC.

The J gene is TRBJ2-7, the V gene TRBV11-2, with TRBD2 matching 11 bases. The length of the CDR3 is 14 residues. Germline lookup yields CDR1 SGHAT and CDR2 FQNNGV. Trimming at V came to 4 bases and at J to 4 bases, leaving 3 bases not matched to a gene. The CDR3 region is CASSSGLAGYEQYF. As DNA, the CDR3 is TGTGCCAGCAGCTCAGGACTAGCGGGTTACGAGCAGTACTTC.

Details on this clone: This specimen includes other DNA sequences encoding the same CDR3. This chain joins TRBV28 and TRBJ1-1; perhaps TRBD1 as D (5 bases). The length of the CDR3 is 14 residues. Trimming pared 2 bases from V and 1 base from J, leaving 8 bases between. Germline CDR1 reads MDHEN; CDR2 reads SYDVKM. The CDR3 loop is CASSLTGKNTEAFF. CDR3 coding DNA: TGTGCCAGCAGTTTAACAGGAAAGAACACTGAAGCTTTCTTT.

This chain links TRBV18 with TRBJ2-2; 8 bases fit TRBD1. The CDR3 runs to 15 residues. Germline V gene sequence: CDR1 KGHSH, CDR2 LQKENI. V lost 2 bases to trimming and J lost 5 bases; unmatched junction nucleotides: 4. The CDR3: CASSPGQGWTGELFF. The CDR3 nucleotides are TGTGCCAGCTCACCAGGACAGGGTTGGACCGGGGAGCTGTTTTTT.

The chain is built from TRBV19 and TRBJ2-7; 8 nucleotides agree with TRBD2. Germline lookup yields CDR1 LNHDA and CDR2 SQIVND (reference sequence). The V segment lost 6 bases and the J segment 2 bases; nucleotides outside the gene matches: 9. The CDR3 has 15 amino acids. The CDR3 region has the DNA TGTGCCAGTAGAACGGGGGGGGTTTTCACCTACGAGCAGTACTTC. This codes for CASRTGGVFTYEQYF.

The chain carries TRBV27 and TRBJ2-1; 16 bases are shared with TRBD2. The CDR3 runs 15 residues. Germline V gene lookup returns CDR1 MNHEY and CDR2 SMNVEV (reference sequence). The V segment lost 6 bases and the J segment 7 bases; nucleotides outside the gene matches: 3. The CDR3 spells CASSPGLAGGNEQFF. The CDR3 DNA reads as TGTGCCAGCAGCCCGGGACTAGCGGGAGGGAATGAGCAGTTCTTC.